Presented here are 29 T cell receptor beta chains from one specimen sequenced in a study of blood T cell dynamics during melanoma immunotherapy. The method was immunoSEQ multiplex PCR; TCRdb's version includes in-frame clones alone and lacks a portion of them. The sample includes fewer than 18,000 clones, approximately 87% of them seen just once. Time point reported: pre-treatment baseline. This specimen consisted of blood, obtained from a patient treated with checkpoint blockade. The receptors stem from a human donor with melanoma.

V gene TRBV7-2 combines with J gene TRBJ1-3, with a weak D call TRBD1 (5 bases). The CDR3 is 15 amino acids. Trimming cost V 1 base and J 6 bases, with 13 bases left between them. In germline, CDR1 is SGHTA, CDR2 FQGNSA. CDR3 in DNA: TGTGCCAGCAGCTTAGATCCCGGGGGGGAAAACACCATATATTTT. Translation: CASSLDPGGENTIYF.

The chain has TRBV25-1 and TRBJ1-2; D gene uncertain. Per the germline V gene, CDR1 is MGHDK and CDR2 is SYGVNS. The CDR3 has 13 amino acids. Trimming took 4 bases from V and 4 from J, leaving 10 bases between them. The CDR3 nucleotides are TGTGCCAGCAGTGTAAGCGTTGGCTATGGCTACACCTTC. Protein sequence: CASSVSVGYGYTF.

The chain carries TRBV6-6 and TRBJ2-7; the match to TRBD1 covers 9 bases. The ends lost 5 bases at V and 7 bases at J; junction bases unmatched: 9. The CDR3 is made up of 14 amino acids. Germline V gene sequence: CDR1 MNHNY, CDR2 SVGAGI (reference sequence). CDR3 sequence reads: CASSTPGQGWEQYF. In nucleotides, the CDR3 is TGTGCCAGCAGTACCCCGGGACAGGGTTGGGAGCAGTACTTC.

The chain uses TRBV5-1 and TRBJ2-2; 7 bases agree with TRBD1. The V segment lost 3 bases and the J segment 4 bases; nucleotides outside the gene matches: 9. Germline V gene lookup returns CDR1 SGHRS and CDR2 YFSETQ. The CDR3 is 16 amino acids. The CDR3 DNA reads TGCGCCAGCAGCTCTACAACGACAGGGATCACCGGGGAGCTGTTTTTT. Translation: CASSSTTTGITGELFF.

The chain combines TRBV7-3 with TRBJ1-1; 7 bases line up with TRBD1. Trimming took 5 bases from V and 6 from J; bases not matched to a gene: 9. The CDR3 has 14 amino acids. Germline assignment: CDR1 SGHTA and CDR2 FQGTGA. The CDR3 sequence is CASSPGTVGAEAFF. CDR3 DNA: TGTGCCAGCAGCCCCGGGACAGTCGGGGCTGAAGCTTTCTTT.

J is TRBJ2-5 and V is TRBV30; 9 nucleotides align to TRBD1. V was clipped by 1 base and J by 4 bases; unmatched bases: 4. Germline CDR1 reads GTSNPN; CDR2 reads SVGIG (reference sequence). CDR3 length: 14 amino acids. The DNA of the CDR3 is TGTGCCTGGAGTGGACAGGGGGTAGGAGAGACCCAGTACTTC. It encodes CAWSGQGVGETQYF.

V and J are TRBV7-7 and TRBJ1-1; a weak D match, TRBD1 (6 bases). The V end lost 4 bases, the J end lost 5 bases, and 26 bases lay between the germline ends. CDR1 is SSHAT and CDR2 is FNYEAQ in the germline V gene (reference sequence). The CDR3 covers 18 residues. DNA of the CDR3: TGTGCCAGCAGCTCAGACTCTCCCGGTGGGGGGCTGCTGACTGAAGCTTTCTTT. This encodes CASSSDSPGGGLLTEAFF.

The rearrangement joins TRBV5-4 to TRBJ2-3, with D possibly TRBD2 on 6 matching bases. CDR1 and CDR2 from the germline V gene are SGHNT and YYREEE (reference sequence). This CDR3 comprises 15 residues. Deletions cut 4 bases from V and 6 bases from J, with 18 bases between. Here the CDR3 reads CASSVEGGRWDTQYF. The CDR3 DNA is TGTGCCAGCAGCGTGGAGGGCGGTCGCTGGGATACGCAGTATTTT.

The chain is built from TRBV6-6 and TRBJ1-5; a weak D match, TRBD1 (5 bases). CDR1 is MNHNY, CDR2 SVGAGI, per germline (reference sequence). The CDR3 contains 15 residues. V was clipped by 4 bases and J by 5 bases, with 15 bases between them. CDR3 sequence: CASSFTGRGDQPQHF. The CDR3 bases are TGTGCCAGCAGTTTTACGGGCCGGGGGGATCAGCCCCAGCATTTT.

The chain is built from TRBV7-9 and TRBJ2-5, with D hard to call. Germline V gene lookup returns CDR1 SEHNR and CDR2 FQNEAQ (reference sequence). The length of the CDR3 is 10 residues. The germline V and J ends were trimmed by 5 bases and 4 bases, with 2 bases remaining between them. The CDR3 protein is CASSTETQYF. The CDR3 nucleotides read TGTGCCAGCAGCACAGAGACCCAGTACTTC.

This sequence joins TRBV19 and TRBJ1-1; D is ambiguous. Germline V gives CDR1 LNHDA, CDR2 SQIVND (reference sequence). Trimming cost V 3 bases and J 9 bases, with 20 bases left between them. The CDR3 has 15 amino acids. The CDR3 DNA reads TGTGCCAGTAGTATCCCAAAAGATGGTACGGTGAAAGCTTTCTTT. Its protein is CASSIPKDGTVKAFF. The full variable domain, completed using reference TRBV19 and TRBJ1-1, is DGGITQSPKYLFRKEGQNVTLSCEQNLNHDAMYWYRQDPGQGLRLIYYSQIVNDFQKGDIAEGYSVSREKKESFPLTVTSAQKNPTAFYLCASSIPKDGTVKAFFGQGTRLTVV.

This rearrangement joins TRBV19 to TRBJ1-5; 11 bases line up with TRBD1. The J segment lost 7 bases and the V segment lost 3 bases, leaving 8 bases of the junction unmatched. This CDR3 contains 16 residues. Germline CDR1 LNHDA, CDR2 SQIVND (reference sequence). The CDR3 coding sequence is TGTGCCAGTAGTATCAGGGGACAGGGGGATAGGCAGCCCCAGCATTTT. It translates to CASSIRGQGDRQPQHF.

The rearrangement links TRBV9 to TRBJ2-7; perhaps D is TRBD1 or TRBD2 (5 bases each). The germline CDR1 and CDR2 sequences are SGDLS and YYNGEE. The CDR3 spans 15 residues. Trimming left V 3 bases short and J 2 bases short, with 15 bases between. Here the CDR3 DNA reads TGTGCCAGCAGCGATGCCGGGGCCAATCCCTACGAGCAGTACTTC. Amino acid sequence: CASSDAGANPYEQYF.

The chain employs TRBV11-2 and TRBJ2-5; 12 bases align to TRBD2. Germline loops: CDR1 SGHAT, CDR2 FQNNGV. Trimming took 4 bases from V and 2 from J; bases not matched to a gene: 5. The CDR3 totals 16 residues. The CDR3 sequence is CASSYGLAGRQETQYF. In DNA, the CDR3 is TGTGCCAGCAGCTACGGACTAGCGGGGAGGCAAGAGACCCAGTACTTC.

The genes are TRBV5-1 and TRBJ2-7; the D is unclear. Germline assignment: CDR1 SGHRS and CDR2 YFSETQ. CDR3 length equals 14 residues. Trimming shortened V by 0 bases and J by 7 bases, and 14 bases separated the two germline ends. CDR3 DNA sequence: TGCGCCAGCAGCTTGGGTAGGCCGGAGCATGAGCAGTACTTC. Amino acids: CASSLGRPEHEQYF. Full variable domain (remainder filled in from reference TRBV5-1 and TRBJ2-7): KAGVTQTPRYLIKTRGQQVTLSCSPISGHRSVSWYQQTPGQGLQFLFEYFSETQRNKGNFPGRFSGRQFSNSRSEMNVSTLELGDSALYLCASSLGRPEHEQYFGPGTRLTVT.

The chain uses TRBV18 and TRBJ2-3; D is unclear. V was trimmed by 3 bases and J by 4 bases, leaving 5 bases between them. CDR3 length: 12 residues. CDR1 and CDR2 from the germline V gene are KGHSH and LQKENI. The CDR3 coding sequence is TGTGCCAGCTCACCTGGGGCAGATACGCAGTATTTT. Protein: CASSPGADTQYF.

This clone has just one count. The chain is built from TRBV29-1 and TRBJ2-5; no clear D. CDR3 length equals 10 residues. The V end lost 5 bases, the J end lost 5 bases, and 6 bases lay between the germline ends. The germline V gene encodes CDR1 SQVTM and CDR2 ANQGSEA. The CDR3 nucleotides are TGCAGCGTTTCCTCGGAGACCCAGTACTTC. The encoded protein is CSVSSETQYF.

The rearrangement links TRBV5-1 to TRBJ1-4; D remains unclear. The germline V and J ends were trimmed by 1 base and 0 bases, with 16 bases remaining between them. The CDR3 has 18 residues. Germline V gene sequence: CDR1 SGHRS, CDR2 YFSETQ. CDR3 sequence (DNA): TGCGCCAGCAGCTTGTACGGCAGCCCCCTTACAACTAATGAAAAACTGTTTTTT. Residues: CASSLYGSPLTTNEKLFF.

The rearrangement joins TRBV7-3 to TRBJ2-3; D is perhaps TRBD2 (6 bases). This CDR3 region has 16 residues. Germline CDR1 SGHTA, CDR2 FQGTGA. Between the trimmed V and J ends, which lost 0 bases and 2 bases, there was a span of 12 bases. In DNA, the CDR3 is TGTGCCAGCAGCTTAACCGCTAGCGCCACCACAGATACGCAGTATTTT. This gives the protein CASSLTASATTDTQYF.

V and J are TRBV11-2 and TRBJ2-2; 10 nucleotides match TRBD2. With V trimmed by 6 bases and J by 4 bases, 8 bases remained unmatched. The CDR3 length is 16 residues. Germline CDR1 is SGHAT and CDR2 is FQNNGV. CDR3 in amino acids: CASSLSGGAATGELFF. The CDR3 nucleotides read TGTGCCAGCAGTCTGAGCGGGGGGGCCGCCACCGGGGAGCTGTTTTTT. Filled out from reference TRBV11-2 and TRBJ2-2, the complete variable domain reads EAGVAQSPRYKIIEKRQSVAFWCNPISGHATLYWYQQILGQGPKLLIQFQNNGVVDDSQLPKDRFSAERLKGVDSTLKIQPAKLEDSAVYLCASSLSGGAATGELFFGEGSRLTVL.

This chain joins TRBV7-8 and TRBJ1-4; D gene uncertain. CDR3 length equals 15 residues. Trimming stripped 5 bases from V and 0 bases from J, with 10 bases between. CDR1 and CDR2 (germline): SGHVS, FQNEAQ. CDR3 bases: TGTGCCAGCAGCAGCGACCGAACAACTAATGAAAAACTGTTTTTT. Translated, it gives CASSSDRTTNEKLFF.

The rearrangement joins TRBV6-1 to TRBJ2-5, with D uncertain. Between the trimmed V and J ends, which lost 6 bases and 5 bases, there was a span of 16 bases. Germline-derived CDR1 and CDR2 are MNHNS and SASEGT. The CDR3 contains 14 residues. The CDR3 nucleotides are TGTGCCAGCAGGGTTGACGGAACAGTGGAGACCCAGTACTTC. This codes for CASRVDGTVETQYF.

The V gene is TRBV7-2, the J gene TRBJ1-5; D unclear. V shed 2 bases and J shed 5 bases, with 7 bases lying between them. The germline CDR1 and CDR2 sequences are SGHTA and FQGNSA. This CDR3 contains 13 residues. Here the CDR3 reads CASSLRVDQPQHF. As DNA, the CDR3 is TGTGCCAGCAGCTTACGTGTCGATCAGCCCCAGCATTTT.

The J gene is TRBJ2-5, the V gene TRBV5-1, with 7 bases aligning to TRBD1. Unmatched junction bases numbered 2, after V lost 4 bases and J lost 2 bases. The CDR3 sequence is 13 residues long. Germline V CDR1 and CDR2: SGHRS, YFSETQ. CDR3 amino acids: CASSLGQQETQYF. Written as DNA, the CDR3 is TGCGCCAGCAGCCTGGGACAGCAAGAGACCCAGTACTTC.

The chain combines TRBV9 with TRBJ2-1, with 9 bases aligning to TRBD1. The V gene's germline CDR1 is SGDLS and CDR2 YYNGEE. The V and J ends lost 3 bases and 3 bases, in that order; junction bases with no gene match: 4. The CDR3 runs 15 residues. The CDR3 sequence: CASSAPGQGYNEQFF. The CDR3 nucleotides are TGTGCCAGCAGCGCTCCGGGACAGGGCTACAATGAGCAGTTCTTC.

In its sample, this clone was seen a few times. This rearrangement joins TRBV10-2 to TRBJ2-7; D unclear. Trimming cost V 6 bases and J 5 bases, with 8 bases left between them. The CDR3 runs to 11 residues. Germline loops: CDR1 WSHSY, CDR2 SAAADI. The CDR3 DNA follows: TGCGCCAGCAGCGCGTTGAACGAGCAGTACTTC. Protein: CASSALNEQYF.

Only a few counts were recorded for this clone. This rearrangement joins TRBV10-1 to TRBJ2-7, with D possibly being TRBD2 (6 bases). V was shortened by 3 bases and J by 5 bases, with 17 bases between the two germline ends. The length of the CDR3 is 15 residues. CDR1 is WNHNN and CDR2 is SYGVQD in the germline V gene (reference sequence). DNA for the CDR3: TGCGCCAGCAGTGATGTAGGAGGGAGTTGGAACGAGCAGTACTTC. Amino acids: CASSDVGGSWNEQYF.

V and J are TRBV6-5 and TRBJ1-6, with a tentative D call TRBD1 (5 bases). Germline CDR1 is MNHEY and CDR2 is SVGAGI. CDR3 length: 13 residues. Trimming removed 5 bases at V and 7 bases at J, with 9 bases between. The CDR3: CASSGAGNSPLHF. As DNA, the CDR3 is TGTGCCAGCAGTGGGGCGGGGAATTCACCCCTCCACTTT.

The chain combines TRBV9 with TRBJ2-7; D remains ambiguous. V lost 3 bases and J 4 bases, leaving 11 bases between the germline ends. The CDR3 is made up of 13 amino acids. Germline loops: CDR1 SGDLS, CDR2 YYNGEE. CDR3 sequence reads: CASSADGYYEQYF. DNA of the CDR3: TGTGCCAGCAGCGCCGATGGGTATTACGAGCAGTACTTC.